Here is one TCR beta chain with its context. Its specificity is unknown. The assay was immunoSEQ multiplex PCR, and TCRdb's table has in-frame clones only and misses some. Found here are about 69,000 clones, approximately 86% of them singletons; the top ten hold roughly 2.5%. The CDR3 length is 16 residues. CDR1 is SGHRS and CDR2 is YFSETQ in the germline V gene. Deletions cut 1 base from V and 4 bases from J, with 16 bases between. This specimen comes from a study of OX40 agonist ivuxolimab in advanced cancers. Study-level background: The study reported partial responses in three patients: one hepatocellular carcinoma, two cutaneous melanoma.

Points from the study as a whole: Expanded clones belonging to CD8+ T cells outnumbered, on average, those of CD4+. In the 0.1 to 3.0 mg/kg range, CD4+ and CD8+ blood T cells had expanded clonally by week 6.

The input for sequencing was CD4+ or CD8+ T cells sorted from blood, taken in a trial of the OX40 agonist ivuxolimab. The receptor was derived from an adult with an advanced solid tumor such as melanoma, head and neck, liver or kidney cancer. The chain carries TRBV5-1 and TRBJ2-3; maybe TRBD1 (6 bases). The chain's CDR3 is CASSLLVGGGADTQYF. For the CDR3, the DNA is TGCGCCAGCAGCTTGCTGGTTGGTGGGGGCGCAGATACGCAGTATTTT. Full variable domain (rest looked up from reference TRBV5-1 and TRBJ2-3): KAGVTQTPRYLIKTRGQQVTLSCSPISGHRSVSWYQQTPGQGLQFLFEYFSETQRNKGNFPGRFSGRQFSNSRSEMNVSTLELGDSALYLCASSLLVGGGADTQYFGPGTRLTVL.